This T cell receptor (beta chain) was documented in a study of T cell responses to AZD1222 COVID-19 vaccine. This clone has more than one count but fewer than ten. Its specificity is not known. Libraries were prepared by immunoSEQ multiplex PCR; TCRdb keeps only in-frame clonotypes and omits some of them. Of 150,000 or so clones listed, roughly nine tenths are singletons. General study results and limits: Clonal diversity was possibly underestimated, and the donors were mostly white British, with more females. Repertoire sampling happened only post peak T cell response.

Per germline, CDR1 SGHVS and CDR2 FNYEAQ. This CDR3 spans 15 amino acids. Trimming left V 1 base short and J 0 bases short, with 7 bases between. This TCR derives from an adult who received the AZD1222 COVID-19 vaccine. V is TRBV7-6 and J is TRBJ1-3; D not certain. This specimen was peripheral blood, taken 28 days after the second AZD1222 dose. This chain's CDR3 is CASSLGSGSGNTIYF. CDR3 DNA sequence: TGTGCCAGCAGCTTAGGTTCAGGCTCTGGAAACACCATATATTTT.